This is a list of T cell receptor beta chains from one sample in a study of T cells in localized non-small cell lung cancer. The assay was immunoSEQ multiplex PCR, and TCRdb's table has in-frame clones only and misses some. In the table there are around 50,000 clones, roughly 89% of which are singletons. The sample here was peripheral blood, taken before any cancer treatment. These receptors all come from a woman aged 35-70 years with stage I lung adenocarcinoma. Each CDR3 is given with its conserved first and last residue. Fields, in order: J gene, D gene, clone size, V gene, CDR3 protein, CDR3 DNA. The D gene is left open where the match is weak. Not all rows give a size; the values are once, few, many and, for expanded clones, a class.

J: TRBJ1-2; D: .; size: .; V: TRBV10-3; CDR3: CAIRGNRVYGYGYTF; DNA: TGTGCCATCAGAGGAAACAGGGTTTATGGCTATGGCTACACCTTC
J: TRBJ1-6; D: TRBD1; size: .; V: TRBV28; CDR3: CASSPSGTGQNSPLHF; DNA: TGTGCCAGCAGTCCTTCCGGGACAGGGCAGAATTCACCCCTCCACTTT
J: TRBJ2-2; D: TRBD1; size: .; V: TRBV6-5; CDR3: CASSYRTGANTGELFF; DNA: TGTGCCAGCAGCTACCGGACAGGGGCGAACACCGGGGAGCTGTTTTTT
J: TRBJ1-2; D: TRBD1; size: once; V: TRBV5-1; CDR3: CASSLIFKGAKASGYTF; DNA: TGCGCCAGCAGCTTAATTTTTAAGGGGGCGAAAGCAAGTGGCTACACCTTC
J: TRBJ2-7; D: .; size: .; V: TRBV2; CDR3: CASSPLRGEGAAYEQYF; DNA: TGTGCCAGCAGTCCCCTCCGAGGTGAAGGGGCGGCCTACGAGCAGTACTTC
J: TRBJ1-2; D: TRBD1; size: .; V: TRBV7-8; CDR3: CASSPYPDRANYGYTF; DNA: TGTGCCAGCAGCCCCTATCCGGACAGGGCTAACTATGGCTACACCTTC
J: TRBJ2-2; D: .; size: .; V: TRBV9; CDR3: CASSVGAQGRTGELFF; DNA: TGTGCCAGCAGCGTAGGAGCACAGGGAAGGACCGGGGAGCTGTTTTTT
J: TRBJ1-1; D: TRBD1; size: once; V: TRBV4-1; CDR3: CASSQVGRGPNTEAFF; DNA: TGCGCCAGCAGCCAAGTAGGCAGGGGGCCCAACACTGAAGCTTTCTTT
J: TRBJ2-2; D: .; size: .; V: TRBV5-1; CDR3: CASSLDGQYRWGTGELFF; DNA: TGCGCCAGCAGCTTGGACGGACAGTACCGTTGGGGCACCGGGGAGCTGTTTTTT
J: TRBJ2-1; D: TRBD2; size: once; V: TRBV4-1; CDR3: CASSQVWGGQFF; DNA: TGCGCCAGCAGCCAAGTGTGGGGGGGGCAGTTCTTC
J: TRBJ2-3; D: .; size: .; V: TRBV4-3; CDR3: CASSQGLQPTDTQYF; DNA: TGCGCCAGCAGCCAAGGTCTCCAGCCAACAGATACGCAGTATTTT
J: TRBJ2-5; D: .; size: .; V: TRBV5-1; CDR3: CASRFGIAETQYF; DNA: TGCGCCAGCAGATTTGGTATCGCGGAGACCCAGTACTTC
J: TRBJ2-2; D: TRBD1; size: .; V: TRBV19; CDR3: CASSKRDSSTGELFF; DNA: TGTGCCAGTAGTAAACGGGACAGCTCCACCGGGGAGCTGTTTTTT
J: TRBJ1-1; D: .; size: .; V: TRBV11-2; CDR3: CASSSLQAGVTEAFF; DNA: TGTGCCAGCAGCTCCTTACAAGCGGGAGTTACTGAAGCTTTCTTT
J: TRBJ2-5; D: .; size: .; V: TRBV9; CDR3: CASSVGAHLETQYF; DNA: TGTGCCAGCAGCGTAGGAGCACATCTAGAGACCCAGTACTTC
J: TRBJ2-4; D: TRBD2; size: .; V: TRBV5-1; CDR3: CASRGGGALSIQYF; DNA: TGCGCCAGCAGGGGCGGGGGGGCCCTAAGCATTCAGTACTTC
J: TRBJ1-1; D: .; size: .; V: TRBV6-1; CDR3: CASSDEVREAFF; DNA: TGTGCCAGCAGTGATGAAGTCCGTGAAGCTTTCTTT
J: TRBJ1-1; D: .; size: .; V: TRBV23-1; CDR3: CATSGQHTEAFF; DNA: TGCGCCACCTCGGGGCAGCACACTGAAGCTTTCTTT
J: TRBJ1-5; D: .; size: .; V: TRBV6-5; CDR3: CASRTFDQPQHF; DNA: TGTGCCAGCAGGACCTTTGACCAGCCCCAGCATTTT
J: TRBJ1-2; D: .; size: .; V: TRBV7-9; CDR3: CASSLNGWGYTF; DNA: TGTGCCAGCAGCTTAAATGGTTGGGGCTACACCTTC
J: TRBJ1-1; D: TRBD1; size: .; V: TRBV2; CDR3: CASRGQGETEAFF; DNA: TGTGCCAGCAGAGGACAGGGCGAGACTGAAGCTTTCTTT
J: TRBJ1-1; D: .; size: .; V: TRBV7-9; CDR3: CASSPPGHENTEAFF; DNA: TGTGCCAGCAGCCCCCCGGGACACGAAAACACTGAAGCTTTCTTT
J: TRBJ2-1; D: .; size: .; V: TRBV4-3; CDR3: CASSQQSGGGYNEQFF; DNA: TGCGCCAGCAGCCAACAAAGCGGAGGGGGCTACAATGAGCAGTTCTTC
J: TRBJ1-2; D: .; size: .; V: TRBV5-1; CDR3: CASSLERGSPYGYTF; DNA: TGCGCCAGCAGCTTGGAGCGGGGGTCCCCCTATGGCTACACCTTC
J: TRBJ1-6; D: TRBD1; size: .; V: TRBV2; CDR3: CASEENRGRNSPLHF; DNA: TGTGCCAGCGAGGAGAACAGGGGGCGTAATTCACCCCTCCACTTT
J: TRBJ2-6; D: .; size: .; V: TRBV11-2; CDR3: CASSLFLQGAGANVLTF; DNA: TGTGCCAGCAGCTTATTCCTACAGGGAGCCGGGGCCAACGTCCTGACTTTC
J: TRBJ2-4; D: .; size: .; V: TRBV2; CDR3: CASSVNEIAKNIQYF; DNA: TGTGCCAGCAGTGTAAACGAAATAGCCAAAAACATTCAGTACTTC
J: TRBJ2-5; D: TRBD1; size: .; V: TRBV10-3; CDR3: CAISLRDREETQYF; DNA: TGTGCCATCAGTCTCCGGGACAGGGAAGAGACCCAGTACTTC
J: TRBJ2-5; D: TRBD2; size: .; V: TRBV27; CDR3: CASSSSGRQETQYF; DNA: TGTGCCAGCAGTAGTAGCGGGAGACAAGAGACCCAGTACTTC
J: TRBJ2-3; D: .; size: once; V: TRBV7-8; CDR3: CASSLEMGLYTDTQYF; DNA: TGTGCCAGCAGCTTAGAAATGGGACTGTACACAGATACGCAGTATTTT
J: TRBJ2-5; D: .; size: .; V: TRBV6-5; CDR3: CASSYPGPKGETQYF; DNA: TGTGCCAGCAGTTACCCGGGACCCAAAGGGGAGACCCAGTACTTC
J: TRBJ2-1; D: .; size: .; V: TRBV10-3; CDR3: CAIRSLGEQFF; DNA: TGTGCCATCAGGTCTTTGGGTGAGCAGTTCTTC
J: TRBJ1-2; D: .; size: .; V: TRBV9; CDR3: CASSVQHGYGYTF; DNA: TGTGCCAGCAGCGTACAGCACGGCTATGGCTACACCTTC
J: TRBJ1-4; D: .; size: .; V: TRBV6-5; CDR3: CASSEGQDLEKLFF; DNA: TGTGCCAGCAGTGAAGGGCAGGATCTAGAAAAACTGTTTTTT
J: TRBJ2-1; D: TRBD2; size: .; V: TRBV19; CDR3: CASSIGGLAGVSSYNEQFF; DNA: TGTGCCAGTAGTATTGGGGGACTAGCGGGGGTTAGCTCCTACAATGAGCAGTTCTTC
J: TRBJ1-1; D: TRBD1; size: .; V: TRBV5-1; CDR3: CASSSGGATEAFF; DNA: TGCGCCAGCAGCTCAGGGGGTGCGACTGAAGCTTTCTTT
J: TRBJ1-1; D: TRBD1; size: .; V: TRBV6-5; CDR3: CASSYGQGNTEAFF; DNA: TGTGCCAGCAGCTACGGACAGGGCAACACTGAAGCTTTCTTT
J: TRBJ1-6; D: .; size: .; V: TRBV2; CDR3: CASSEGRHYNSPLHF; DNA: TGTGCCAGCAGTGAAGGACGGCACTATAATTCACCCCTCCACTTT
J: TRBJ2-7; D: .; size: .; V: TRBV7-2; CDR3: CASSLAGAGRYEQYF; DNA: TGTGCCAGCAGCTTAGCGGGGGCAGGGCGCTACGAGCAGTACTTC
J: TRBJ2-7; D: .; size: .; V: TRBV28; CDR3: CASSARTFYEQYF; DNA: TGTGCCAGCAGTGCCCGCACTTTCTACGAGCAGTACTTC
J: TRBJ2-7; D: TRBD2; size: .; V: TRBV7-6; CDR3: CASSLGTSGGLSYEQYF; DNA: TGTGCCAGCAGCTTAGGGACTAGCGGGGGTCTGTCCTACGAGCAGTACTTC
J: TRBJ2-1; D: .; size: .; V: TRBV7-2; CDR3: CASSLGGLPFYNEQFF; DNA: TGTGCCAGCAGCTTAGGGGGGCTCCCATTCTACAATGAGCAGTTCTTC
J: TRBJ2-2; D: .; size: .; V: TRBV7-2; CDR3: CANLDRNTGELFF; DNA: TGTGCCAACCTGGACAGAAACACCGGGGAGCTGTTTTTT
J: TRBJ2-7; D: .; size: few; V: TRBV27; CDR3: CASSLNGYEQYF; DNA: TGTGCCAGCAGTTTAAATGGCTACGAGCAGTACTTC
J: TRBJ2-5; D: TRBD2; size: .; V: TRBV5-1; CDR3: CASRGRLAGGEETQYF; DNA: TGCGCCAGCCGGGGTCGGCTAGCGGGGGGAGAAGAGACCCAGTACTTC
J: TRBJ2-2; D: .; size: .; V: TRBV7-9; CDR3: CASSFTQNTGELFF; DNA: TGTGCCAGCAGCTTTACACAGAACACCGGGGAGCTGTTTTTT